This TCR beta chain emerged from a study of blood T cells in healthy people across ages (dated by TCRdb to about 2015). Regarding the research as a whole: In model experiments, template switching captured about one uniquely barcoded TCR beta cDNA molecule for every two T cells. Age-related changes in TCR beta repertoire diversity were measured in the study by deep sequencing normalized with unique cDNA molecular identifiers. The donors were split into four age groups: young (average 16 years), middle-aged (39), aged (over 55) and long-lived (roughly 88). Donors of different ages were randomly distributed across sequencing lanes to avoid experimental bias. Two additional independent replicas of 1 million unique cDNA reads from the same blood draw were analyzed for two donors (one aged 18 to 29 and one aged 80 or older). General study outcomes and caveats: The percentage of naive T cells measured by flow cytometry correlated strongly with observed TCR beta diversity. The long-lived group showed more naive CD4+ T cells, fewer expanded clones and increased TCR diversity than the aged group, suggesting age selection. Total diversity estimates from one million sequenced T cells were considered lower bounds and underestimates. As age increased, observed TCR beta diversity per million T cells dropped in a roughly linear way, and a significant reduction was already evident by age about 40. Since profiling was done on bulk unsorted PBMCs, naive and antigen-experienced compartments could not be conclusively compared. The CMV infection status of donors was not known, potentially confounding age-related changes in expanded clonotypes.

CDR1 is given as GTSNPN and CDR2 as SVGIG, both from the germline V gene (reference sequence). Counted from cysteine to phenylalanine, this CDR3 has 14 amino acids. The sequence is cut down to CDR3 DNA, 42 bases in frame from base 1. V and J are truncated by 3 bases and 1 base respectively, leaving an intervening sequence of 9 bases. The receptor library was made with 5' RACE. The sequencer listed for this sample is Illumina HiSeq 2500. A second PCR of roughly 7 to 11 cycles was performed with a sample-barcoded 5' primer and a J-beta primer mix. A template-switch 5' adaptor carrying 12 random nucleotides introduced a unique molecular identifier onto each TCR beta cDNA molecule. Each sample yielded at least 3 million CDR3-containing paired-end reads. First-strand cDNA synthesis was performed from all RNA using the Mint cDNA synthesis kit, with priming by a TRBC-specific oligonucleotide. After uracil-DNA glycosylase treatment, a first 18-cycle PCR used universal primers M1SS and BC2_uni_R on all cDNA. The original methods were these. Normalization of each sample was performed by random selection of 1 million high-quality reads, each carrying a distinct molecular identifier. Instead of being binned into consensus sequences, reads with shared molecular identifiers were discarded. CDR3 identification, clonotype clustering and error correction used MiTCR with a Q25 quality threshold and the strictest error-elimination algorithm. A nonparametric unseen species model with Euler transformation was used to estimate lower-bound total TCR beta diversity. TCRdb took the public reads, trimmed them with fastp at Q25, ran MiXCR for clone calling and kept in-frame beta chains. Each record represents a unique CDR3 protein, reported with the most common genes and DNA among its rows. The V and J calls were determined by TCRdb, not by the authors. For this sample the table gives about 1,600,000 distinct CDR3 sequences, of which 40% to 50% were detected only once. The biggest ten clones account for less than 8% of the sample.

Remarks on this clonotype: Its antigen remains undetermined. No base qualities exist here, and no much larger clone lies one base off it.

The roughly 39 donors, aged 6 to 90 years, were systemically healthy Caucasian individuals from Russia. Approximately 9.7 milliliters of peripheral blood were drawn from each donor into EDTA-treated Vacutainer tubes. PBMCs were isolated by Ficoll-Paque density-gradient centrifugation, with at least 6 million obtained per sample. Total RNA, at least 5 micrograms per sample, was extracted from PBMCs with Trizol reagent. Naive CD45RAhigh/CD27high T cell percentages were measured by flow cytometry on a PBMC aliquot from every donor. The material sequenced was blood. The clonotype originates from a woman aged 18-29 years in good health. The rearranged chain carries TRBV30 and TRBJ2-2; the best D guess is TRBD2, with 6 bases matching. Here is the DNA: TGTGCCTGGAGGGAAGCGGGGAACACCGGGGAGCTGTTTTTT. Translated, this is CAWREAGNTGELFF.